The rows below give T cell receptor beta chains drawn from one sample of a study of blood T cell repertoires in COVID-19. Sequenced by immunoSEQ multiplex PCR; TCRdb stores in-frame clones only, minus some. The sample lists about 330,000 clones, about nine tenths seen once, with approximately 10% in the top ten. The sequenced material came from peripheral blood. The receptors come from a man aged 30 to 39 with COVID-19, enrolled during active disease. Both conserved end residues are part of each CDR3. Fields, in order: V gene, clone size, CDR3 protein. For some rows the clone size is stated as once, few or many, or as a class when expanded; others skip it.

>TRBV28|.
CASSSGTPNEKLFF
>TRBV6-5|.
CASSMDGKAWDTQYF
>TRBV5-1|.
CASRQGRHNEKLFF
>TRBV5-4|.
CASSSGLNEKLFF
>TRBV28|.
CASSRYGYTF
>TRBV5-1|.
CASSSSTGYSNYGYTF
>TRBV7-2|.
CASRLLYTGELFF
>TRBV11-3|.
CASSLRDNGGGTQYF
>TRBV7-2|.
CASSLSGTGLTGNTIYF
>TRBV24-1|.
CATSDFTGVKTDTQYF
>TRBV7-9|.
CASSRIGTDNQPQHF
>TRBV7-8|.
CASSFGQGLAYNEQFF
>TRBV20-1|.
CSASDGDKTLGNTIYF
>TRBV25-1|.
CASSDTAGADTQYF
>TRBV30|.
CAWSPDGPGEKLFF
>TRBV5-1|.
CASSLREGYEQYF
>TRBV4-3|.
CASSQTRGINTGELFF
>TRBV28|.
CASFPVGGSTDTQYF
>TRBV2|.
CAGRRGPSGDGYTF
>TRBV4-1|.
CASSQGWTGYNEQFF
>TRBV6-5|once
CASSLEGGSYGYTF
>TRBV28|.
CASSWDPWGQGTGELFF
>TRBV11-2|.
CASSFQGTGRDTQYF
>TRBV6-5|.
CASSFRRSTLDGYTF
>TRBV20-1|.
CSASLGWTNSYNEQFF
>TRBV27|.
CASSLWGKRDTEAFF
>TRBV30|.
CAWSVGGRGRGGYTF
>TRBV2|few
CASSEQGGQDGYTF
>TRBV7-2|once
CASSSDRAEAFF
>TRBV6-6|.
CASSYPYGGLEDTQYF
>TRBV11-2|.
CASSLETRSTNEKLFF
>TRBV7-2|.
CASSPSGTGEAKNIQYF
>TRBV19|.
CASSIAGLSSYEQYF
>TRBV5-1|.
CASSSTWTGINEQFF
>TRBV19|.
CASSMDSGTGLGEQYF
>TRBV10-3|.
CAISQQGGVSEKLFF
>TRBV27|.
CASSRQPNQPQHF
>TRBV6-4|.
CASSDSTSGRHEQYF
>TRBV19|.
CASSTGGFTDTQYF
>TRBV11-2|few
CASSLEGTGSGELFF
>TRBV5-5|.
CASSLDRVAYF
>TRBV5-1|.
CAGVQGFNEQYF
>TRBV7-3|once
CASSLPRTGGNTEAFF
>TRBV28|.
CASSFRVLGNQPQHF
>TRBV6-2/TRBV6-3|.
CASSRTTITEAFF
>TRBV6-2/TRBV6-3|.
CASSYGGNQETQYF